The 21 T cell receptor beta chains in this list originate from one sample, sequenced in a study of cytomegalovirus exposure and HLA in healthy donors. 60 Vbeta and 13 Jbeta primers were used in PCR. Here immunoSEQ multiplex PCR was the method, and the copy in TCRdb shows in-frame clones only, minus some. This table holds about 230,000 clones, around 84% found once. Sequencing was carried out using PBMCs. These receptors were taken from a girl aged 2-10 years in good health and CMV-seronegative.

This clone was detected once. The genes are TRBV5-1 and TRBJ2-1; 7 positions agree with TRBD2. The CDR3 contains 15 residues. Germline CDR1 is SGHRS and CDR2 is YFSETQ. Trimming at V came to 4 bases and at J to 5 bases, leaving 9 bases not matched to a gene. CDR3 sequence (DNA): TGCGCCAGCAGCATATGGACTAGACGGGACAATGAGCAGTTCTTC. This codes for CASSIWTRRDNEQFF.

V gene TRBV19 combines with J gene TRBJ2-6; D gene unclear. In germline, CDR1 is LNHDA, CDR2 SQIVND (reference sequence). Trimming removed 5 bases at V and 0 bases at J, with 5 bases between. The CDR3 runs to 14 residues. The CDR3 DNA reads TGTGCCAGTAGTCCTAGCTCTGGGGCCAACGTCCTGACTTTC. It encodes CASSPSSGANVLTF.

This clone was counted a single time. V gene TRBV9 combines with J gene TRBJ2-1, with a possible D match to TRBD2 (6 bases). V gave up 3 bases and J gave up 4 bases, with 17 bases separating them. Germline CDR1 SGDLS, CDR2 YYNGEE. There are 16 residues in the CDR3. DNA for the CDR3: TGTGCCAGCAGCGCCGGGCGGGGAGGTGGGTACAATGAGCAGTTCTTC. It specifies CASSAGRGGGYNEQFF.

The chain combines TRBV2 with TRBJ2-3; D not certain. V was trimmed by 6 bases and J by 3 bases, leaving 13 bases between them. CDR1 is SNHLY, CDR2 FYNNEI, per germline. The CDR3 consists of 14 residues. The CDR3 region has the DNA TGTGCCAGCAGCCCTAGTGGCCAAACAGATACGCAGTATTTT. Protein product: CASSPSGQTDTQYF.

The chain carries TRBV2 and TRBJ1-1; 7 bases map to TRBD1. J gave up 1 base and V 8 bases, and 10 bases lay outside the gene matches. Germline loops: CDR1 SNHLY, CDR2 FYNNEI. There are 15 residues in the CDR3. CDR3 in amino acids: CASRRGRDKNTEAFF. As DNA, the CDR3 is TGTGCCAGCCGGAGGGGGCGCGATAAGAACACTGAAGCTTTCTTT.

The chain links TRBV11-2 to TRBJ2-5, with 8 bases that match TRBD1. The J call may be incorrect, as the DNA end agrees better with TRBJ2-7. This CDR3 contains 15 residues. Germline V lookup: CDR1 SGHAT, CDR2 FQNNGV. CDR3 loop: CASSLEDRGSYEQYF. In nucleotides, the CDR3 is TGTGCCAGCAGCTTAGAAGACAGGGGCTCCTACGAGCAGTACTTC.

V usage is TRBV5-4 and J usage is TRBJ2-3; TRBD1 agrees at 8 bases. In germline, CDR1 is SGHNT, CDR2 YYREEE (reference sequence). Trimming removed 5 bases from V and 7 bases from J; junction bases left unmatched: 15. This CDR3 has 16 amino acids. In DNA, the CDR3 is TGTGCCAGCAGGGATACTGGGTCAGGGGGCAGGAATACGCAGTATTTT. It specifies CASRDTGSGGRNTQYF.

The chain carries TRBV14 and TRBJ1-1; 8 nucleotides line up with TRBD1. The CDR3 is 12 amino acids. CDR1 SGHDN and CDR2 FVKESK come from the germline V gene. V lost 3 bases to trimming and J lost 10 bases; unmatched junction nucleotides: 4. CDR3 DNA: TGTGCCAGCAGCCAGGACAGGGTGCGAGCTTTCTTT. This sequence encodes CASSQDRVRAFF.

This rearrangement joins TRBV11-2 to TRBJ1-1; 9 bases align to TRBD1. CDR1 and CDR2 (germline): SGHAT, FQNNGV. V gave up 5 bases and J gave up 6 bases; unmatched junction bases: 7. The CDR3 contains 14 residues. The CDR3: CASSMGQGRAEAFF. CDR3 DNA: TGTGCCAGCAGCATGGGACAGGGTAGGGCTGAAGCTTTCTTT.

The J gene is TRBJ2-3, the V gene TRBV29-1; TRBD1 agrees at 8 bases. Per the germline V gene, CDR1 is SQVTM and CDR2 is ANQGSEA. The CDR3 length is 15 residues. After removal of 4 bases from V and 0 bases from J, the junction contained 6 bases not matched to a gene. In DNA form, the CDR3 reads TGCAGCGTTGGGTATGGACAGGGTAGCACAGATACGCAGTATTTT. As protein: CSVGYGQGSTDTQYF.

The rearrangement links TRBV1 to TRBJ2-7; TRBD2 is taken as the D call from the table, unchecked against the DNA. TRBV1 is labeled a pseudogene. This CDR3 contains 12 residues. The CDR3 protein is CTSSRVHYEQYF. The CDR3 bases are TGCACCAGCAGCCGAGTGCACTACGAGCAGTACTTC.

The rearrangement links TRBV6-5 to TRBJ2-1, with D uncertain. Trimming took 11 bases from V and 5 from J, leaving 10 bases between them. CDR3 length: 11 residues. In germline, CDR1 is MNHEY, CDR2 SVGAGI. The chain's CDR3 is CAGLPDNEQFF. DNA of the CDR3: TGTGCCGGTCTTCCGGACAATGAGCAGTTCTTC.

V is TRBV6-1 and J is TRBJ2-1, with a tentative D call TRBD2 (6 bases). CDR3 length equals 16 residues. CDR1 is MNHNS and CDR2 is SASEGT in the germline V gene. The V gene lost 1 base and the J gene lost 5 bases, with 15 bases spanning the gap. Here the CDR3 reads CASSEVRGMLHNEQFF. The CDR3 DNA sequence: TGTGCCAGCAGTGAAGTGCGGGGAATGCTACACAATGAGCAGTTCTTC.

The rearrangement joins TRBV18 to TRBJ1-1, with TRBD1 as a possible D gene (5 bases). Germline V gene data show CDR1 as KGHSH and CDR2 as LQKENI. This CDR3 comprises 13 residues. V lost 2 bases and J 3 bases, leaving 7 bases between the germline ends. The CDR3, as DNA: TGTGCCAGCTCACCAAAACAGGACACTGAAGCTTTCTTT. Residues: CASSPKQDTEAFF.

The V call is TRBV6-1, the J call TRBJ1-2, with unresolved D. The germline V and J ends were trimmed by 3 bases and 2 bases, with 13 bases remaining between them. This CDR3 region has 15 residues. Looked up from germline, CDR1 is MNHNS and CDR2 is SASEGT. This CDR3 is CASSDQVNYNYGYTF. CDR3 in DNA: TGTGCCAGCAGTGATCAAGTGAACTACAACTATGGCTACACCTTC.

The J gene is TRBJ1-2, the V gene TRBV5-1; 7 bases line up with TRBD1. The CDR3 runs to 13 residues. Germline V CDR1 and CDR2: SGHRS, YFSETQ. The J segment lost 6 bases and the V segment lost 2 bases, leaving 4 bases of the junction unmatched. CDR3 DNA sequence: TGCGCCAGCAGCTTTCAGACAGGGAATGGCTACACCTTC. It is translated as CASSFQTGNGYTF.

The V and J genes are TRBV5-1 and TRBJ1-2; a weak D match, TRBD1 (6 bases). The CDR3 sequence is 14 residues long. CDR1 and CDR2 from the germline V gene are SGHRS and YFSETQ. V was shortened by 0 bases and J by 3 bases, with 9 bases between the two germline ends. CDR3 bases: TGCGCCAGCAGCTTGGGGACAGAAGACTATGGCTACACCTTC. Its translation: CASSLGTEDYGYTF.

The chain has TRBV18 and TRBJ2-2; D gene unclear. This CDR3 contains 14 residues. Germline V gives CDR1 KGHSH, CDR2 LQKENI. Deletions cut 4 bases from V and 3 bases from J, with 9 bases between. The CDR3 DNA reads TGTGCCAGCTCACGGTCCGGAGACACCGGGGAGCTGTTTTTT. This translates into CASSRSGDTGELFF.

As concerns this clone: This sample includes further DNA sequences coding for the same CDR3. CDR3 sequence: CASSLVTGSGYTF. The DNA for the CDR3 is TGTGCCAGCAGCTTGGTGACAGGGAGTGGCTACACCTTC. This sequence joins TRBV5-4 and TRBJ1-2; TRBD1 matches 7 bases. Germline V lookup: CDR1 SGHNT, CDR2 YYREEE (reference sequence). CDR3 size: 13 residues. The junction had 3 bases not matched to a gene; V was cut back by 0 bases and J by 7 bases.

This clone was counted a single time. V and J are TRBV5-1 and TRBJ2-1; TRBD2 matches 13 bases. The CDR3 is made up of 16 amino acids. In germline, CDR1 is SGHRS, CDR2 YFSETQ. Unmatched junction bases numbered 9, after V lost 4 bases and J lost 8 bases. The CDR3 DNA reads as TGCGCCAGCAGCCCACTAGCGGGGGGGCCTGAGCATGAGCAGTTCTTC. Translation: CASSPLAGGPEHEQFF.

The chain employs TRBV6-5 and TRBJ2-7; the match to TRBD2 covers 7 bases. V was clipped by 2 bases and J by 3 bases; unmatched bases: 4. The germline CDR1 and CDR2 sequences are MNHEY and SVGAGI. The CDR3 extends over 14 amino acids. The CDR3 here is CASSYGLADYEQYF. DNA of the CDR3: TGTGCCAGCAGTTACGGGCTAGCGGACTACGAGCAGTACTTC.